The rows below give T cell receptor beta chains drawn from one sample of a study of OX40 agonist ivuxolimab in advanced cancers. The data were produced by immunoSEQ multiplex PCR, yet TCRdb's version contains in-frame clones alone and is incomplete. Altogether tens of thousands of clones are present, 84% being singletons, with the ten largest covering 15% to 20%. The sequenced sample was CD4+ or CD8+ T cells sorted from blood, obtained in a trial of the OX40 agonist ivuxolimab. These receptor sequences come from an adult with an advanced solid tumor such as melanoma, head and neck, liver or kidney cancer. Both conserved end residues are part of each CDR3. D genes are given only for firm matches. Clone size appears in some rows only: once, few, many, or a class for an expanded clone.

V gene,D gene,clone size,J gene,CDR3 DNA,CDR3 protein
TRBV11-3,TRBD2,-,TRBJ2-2,TGTGCCAGCAGCCCGTCCGGGCGGGAGGGAAGTACCGGGGAGCTGTTTTTT,CASSPSGREGSTGELFF
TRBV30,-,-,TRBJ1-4,TGTGCCTGGAGTGTAGAGGGGTCCAACCTTGCAGATGAAAAACTGTTTTTT,CAWSVEGSNLADEKLFF
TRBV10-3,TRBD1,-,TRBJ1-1,TGTGCCATCAGTGAGTCACGCCGAGCCGGGACAGGGGCGACGATGAACACTGAAGCTTTCTTT,CAISESRRAGTGATMNTEAFF
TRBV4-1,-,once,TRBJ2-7,TGCGCCAGCAGCCAAGGGGGAAAGGCCCTCTCCTACGAGCAGTACTTC,CASSQGGKALSYEQYF
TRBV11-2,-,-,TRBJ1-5,TGTGCCAGCAGCTTCACGGTTAATAGCAATCAGCCCCAGCATTTT,CASSFTVNSNQPQHF
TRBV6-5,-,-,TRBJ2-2,TGTGCCAGCAGTTACACCTCCGGGAGACCCACCGGGGAGCTGTTTTTT,CASSYTSGRPTGELFF
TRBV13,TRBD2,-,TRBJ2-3,TGTGCCAGCAGCCCCGGACTAGCGGGTCTCTACACAGATACGCAGTATTTT,CASSPGLAGLYTDTQYF
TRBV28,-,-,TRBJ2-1,TGTGCCAGCGGCCGAGTGAGGGACGAGCAGTTCTTC,CASGRVRDEQFF
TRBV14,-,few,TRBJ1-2,TGTGCCAGCAGTCATAATGGGTATGGCTACACCTTC,CASSHNGYGYTF
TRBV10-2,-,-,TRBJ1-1,TGCGCCAGCAGTGACGGGACGTTGAACACTGAAGCTTTCTTT,CASSDGTLNTEAFF
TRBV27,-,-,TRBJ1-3,TGTGCCAGCACCTCTTATCCGAGAGCTGGAAACACCATATATTTT,CASTSYPRAGNTIYF
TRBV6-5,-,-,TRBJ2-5,TGTGCCAGCAGTTACGGTGTCGAGGGTGAGGGAGAGACCCAGTACTTC,CASSYGVEGEGETQYF
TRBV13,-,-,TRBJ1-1,TGTGCCAGCAGCCTAGTGGGGGGAGGTAGTGAAGCTTTCTTT,CASSLVGGGSEAFF
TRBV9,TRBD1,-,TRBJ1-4,TGTGCCAGCAGCCCCGGGACAGGGAGTAATGAAAAACTGTTTTTT,CASSPGTGSNEKLFF
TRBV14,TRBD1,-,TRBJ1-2,TGTGCCAGCAGCCAATTTCAGGGGGCGATGGACTATGGCTACACCTTC,CASSQFQGAMDYGYTF
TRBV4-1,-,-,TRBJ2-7,TGCGCCAGCAGCCAAGGTCGGAACTACGAGCAGTACTTC,CASSQGRNYEQYF
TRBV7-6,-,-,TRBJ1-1,TGTGCCAGCAGCTTATCCCCGTACATGAACACTGAAGCTTTCTTT,CASSLSPYMNTEAFF
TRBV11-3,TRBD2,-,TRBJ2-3,TGTGCCAGCAGGTCGACTAGCGGGAGCACAGATACGCAGTATTTT,CASRSTSGSTDTQYF
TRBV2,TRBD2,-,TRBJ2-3,TGTGCCAGCACATGGGGATGGAGGGGCGGGAGTATAGATACGCAGTATTTT,CASTWGWRGGSIDTQYF
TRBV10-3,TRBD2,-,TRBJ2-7,TGTGCCATCAGTGGTCCAATTAGCGGGGGGGCCGACGAGCAGTACTTC,CAISGPISGGADEQYF
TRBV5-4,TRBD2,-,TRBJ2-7,TGTGCCAGCAGGACTAGCGGGAGCCGCGAGCAGTACTTC,CASRTSGSREQYF
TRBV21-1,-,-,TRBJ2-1,TGTGCCCCCGACTGCGAGCGGGCCGGGAATGAGCAGTTCTTC,CAPDCERAGNEQFF
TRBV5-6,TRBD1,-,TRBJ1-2,TGTGCCAGCAGCTTAAGGGACAGGCAGACCATCTATGGCTACACCTTC,CASSLRDRQTIYGYTF
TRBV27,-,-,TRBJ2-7,TGTGCCAGCAGTTTATGGCCAGTAACCTACGAGCAGTACTTC,CASSLWPVTYEQYF
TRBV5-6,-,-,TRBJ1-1,TGTGCCAGCAGCTTGGCAGATAACACTGAAGCTTTCTTT,CASSLADNTEAFF
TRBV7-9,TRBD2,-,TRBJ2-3,TGTGCCAGCAGCTTAGTACTAGCGAGCACAGATACGCAGTATTTT,CASSLVLASTDTQYF
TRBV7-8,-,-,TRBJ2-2,TGTGCCAGCAGCTTAGGGGGTCTAAAGAACACCGGGGAGCTGTTTTTT,CASSLGGLKNTGELFF
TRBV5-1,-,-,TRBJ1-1,TGCGCCAGCAGCTTGGACAGAGATTACACTGAAGCTTTCTTT,CASSLDRDYTEAFF
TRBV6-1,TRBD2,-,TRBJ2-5,TGTGCCAGCCGTGACCTAGCGGTCCAAGAGACCCAGTACTTC,CASRDLAVQETQYF
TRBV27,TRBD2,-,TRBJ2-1,TGTGCCAGCAGTCCTGGACTAGTTTTAGAGGAGAACAATGAGCAGTTCTTC,CASSPGLVLEENNEQFF
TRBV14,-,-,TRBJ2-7,TGTGCCAGCAGCCCGTATGGAGGGAAATCCTCCTACGAGCAGTACTTC,CASSPYGGKSSYEQYF
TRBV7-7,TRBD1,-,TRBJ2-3,TGTGCTATCAGTAGGGGGCAACGCACAGATACGCAGTATTTT,CAISRGQRTDTQYF
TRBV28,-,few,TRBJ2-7,TGTGCCAGCAGGCCCGCGGGGCTTGCCTACGAGCAGTACTTC,CASRPAGLAYEQYF
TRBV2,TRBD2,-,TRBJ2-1,TGTGCCAGCAGCGCGGCTAGCGGGGGCCCCGAGCAGTTCTTC,CASSAASGGPEQFF
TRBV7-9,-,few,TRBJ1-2,TGTGCCCCGGGGGAGGCTGCCTATGGCTACACCTTC,CAPGEAAYGYTF
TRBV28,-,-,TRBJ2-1,TGTGCCAGCAGTTTGGGCCTCTCCTACAATGAGCAGTTCTTC,CASSLGLSYNEQFF
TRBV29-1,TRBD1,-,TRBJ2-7,TGCAGCGTGGGACAGGGGATCGACGAGCAGTACTTC,CSVGQGIDEQYF
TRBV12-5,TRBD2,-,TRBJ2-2,TGTGCTAGTGCTCCAGCGGGAGGGCCCCCCGGGGAGCTGTTTTTT,CASAPAGGPPGELFF
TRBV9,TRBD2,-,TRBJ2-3,TGTGCCAGCAGCGTAGCGGGAGGGGGGATCACAGATACGCAGTATTTT,CASSVAGGGITDTQYF
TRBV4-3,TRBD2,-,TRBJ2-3,TGCGCCAGCAGCCAAGATGTGGCGGGGGGGACCCCCGGTACGCAGTATTTT,CASSQDVAGGTPGTQYF